This TCR beta chain was captured in a study of T-cell reconstitution after alpha-beta-depleted transplantation in children (dated by TCRdb to the mid-2010s). Describing the broader study: Using TCR repertoire profiling, the study followed T-cell immune reconstitution in a quantitative way in children after TCRalphabeta/CD19-depleted allogeneic hematopoietic cell transplantation. On the study overall, not on this receptor specifically: The frequencies of hyperexpanded clones fell over the following months, and after one year, T-cell counts and TCRbeta diversity were mostly attributed to newly produced T cells. The apparently early recovery of alphabetaT-cell counts about two months after transplant reportedly depended on only several hundred rapidly expanded clones that came from non-depleted graft cells. In some patients, the high TCRbeta diversity seen at day 60 was put down to recipient T cells and intrathymic progenitors that had survived conditioning.

This clonotype was counted ten times or more. Its antigen is not yet known. No base-level quality is on record; no much larger clone is a single base apart. Preparation of the library involved PCR. These reads were obtained on an Illumina HiSeq 2500. TCR library preparation used molecular barcoding, with unique molecular identifiers applied to normalize quantification of the TCRbeta repertoire. TCRdb reanalyzed the raw reads on its own, using fastp at Q25 for trimming and MiXCR for clone calling, and kept in-frame beta chains. CDR3 protein sequences are deduplicated, and each keeps its most common genes and DNA. In this sample the table shows fewer than 250,000 distinct CDR3 sequences, just under 8.5% of which occur a single time. Of the sample, roughly 5.8% falls within the top ten clones. V gives up 1 base and J gives up 3 bases, and the segment between their germline ends measures 6 bases. From cysteine to phenylalanine, the CDR3 is 13 amino acids long. Of all the DNA, just the CDR3 is kept, 39 bases in frame from base 1. CDR1 and CDR2 are read off the germline V gene as SGDLS and YYNGEE.

The sample's treatment or condition label, in plain terms: allogeneic hematopoietic cell transplantation with graft depleted of TCRalphabeta T cells and CD19 B cells. TCRalphabeta/CD19-depleted allogeneic hematopoietic cell grafts were given to the transplant recipients, all of whom were children. The material was PBMCs, mostly from graft donor cells, obtained 180 days after TCRalphabeta/CD19-depleted stem cell transplant. The rearrangement combines TRBV9 with TRBJ2-3; perhaps TRBD1 is the D gene, with 5 bases matching. The receptor was isolated from a male patient younger than 18 who had a stem cell transplant for acute lymphoblastic leukemia, so the T cells may come from the graft donor. DNA sequence: TGTGCCAGCAGCGTACAGGGAACAGATACGCAGTATTTT. Its coded protein is CASSVQGTDTQYF.